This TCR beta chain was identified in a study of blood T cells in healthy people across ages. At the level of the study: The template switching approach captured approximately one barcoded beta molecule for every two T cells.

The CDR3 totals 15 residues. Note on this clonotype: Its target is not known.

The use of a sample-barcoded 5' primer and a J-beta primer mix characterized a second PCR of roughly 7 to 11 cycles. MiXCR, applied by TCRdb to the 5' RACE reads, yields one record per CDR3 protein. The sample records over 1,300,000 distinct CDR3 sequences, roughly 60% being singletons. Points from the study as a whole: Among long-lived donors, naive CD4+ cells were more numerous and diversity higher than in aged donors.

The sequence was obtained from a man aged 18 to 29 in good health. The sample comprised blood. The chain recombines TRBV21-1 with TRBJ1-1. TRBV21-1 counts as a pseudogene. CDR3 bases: TGTGCCAGCAGCCGTCGACCCCCCGCGAACACTGAAGCTTTCTTT. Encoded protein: CASSRRPPANTEAFF.